This TCR beta chain was obtained from a study of blood T cell repertoires in COVID-19. In the study overall: Researchers got acute and convalescent COVID-19 samples from the United States, Italy and Spain.

Per the authors' pipeline: The assay estimated nucleated cells by amplifying reference gene primers. The method was immunoSEQ multiplex PCR; TCRdb's version includes in-frame clones alone and lacks a portion of them. V and J calls and clone size are given by that table; D and trimming were obtained from the DNA. The sample lists about 140,000 clones; about three quarters were seen once. Note on this clone: Its ends do not fully match the called genes, so a read error is possible.

Cohort 3 donors were reported recovered after two negative PCRs, clearance, or symptom resolution. Germline assignment: CDR1 LNHDA and CDR2 SQIVND (reference sequence). There are 12 residues in the CDR3. Sequencing used PBMCs or T cells enriched from blood (not recorded which). The TCR comes from a woman between 50 and 59 years old who had recovered from COVID-19. V and J are TRBV19 and TRBJ2-1; 8 bases fit TRBD2. CDR3 region: CALSSTRGGLIF. In DNA form, the CDR3 reads TGTGCCCTTTCGTCTACCCGCGGGGGGTTGATCTTC.